This record concerns one TCR beta chain sequence. No antigen is known for it. The entry originates in a study of CD8+CD57+ T cells in acquired aplastic anemia. Study information: The study obtained an average of about 3.4 ug of DNA from sorted CD4+ and CD8+ cells.

According to the study, genomic DNA was the template for TCR beta VDJ and CDR3 profiling. One entry per CDR3 protein results from TCRdb running MiXCR on the reads. The sample has around 250,000 distinct CDR3 sequences, approximately 86% seen once. Study results and limitations: Patients did not significantly differ from controls in CD8+ Simpson's diversity.

V dropped 7 bases and J dropped 1 base, with 13 bases sitting between them. There are 13 residues in the CDR3. Germline-derived CDR1 and CDR2 are SQVTM and ANQGSEA. Patients sequenced had flow cytometry evidence of CD8+CD57+ cell expansion. Patients had received no therapy at the time of blood sampling. Source material: sorted CD4+, CD8+, or CD8+CD57+ T cells (not recorded which) from PBMCs. The chain carries TRBV29-1 and TRBJ1-1; weak D call: TRBD1 (5 bases). The TCR was taken from a human donor with aplastic anemia. The CDR3 sequence is CSGGWGGNTEAFF. The CDR3 DNA reads TGCAGCGGGGGGTGGGGAGGGAACACTGAAGCTTTCTTT. Drawing the rest from reference TRBV29-1 and TRBJ1-1, the complete variable domain is SAVISQKPSRDICQRGTSLTIQCQVDSQVTMMFWYRQQPGQSLTLIATANQGSEATYESGFVIDKFPISRPNLTFSTLTVSNMSPEDSSIYLCSGGWGGNTEAFFGQGTRLTVV.